This is a list of T cell receptor beta chains from one sample in a study of T-cell memory formation after mild COVID-19. TCRdb independently ran MiXCR on the 5' RACE reads; one entry per CDR3 protein. This sample yields 140,000 to 150,000 distinct CDR3 sequences, of which 25% are seen a single time; approximately 25% belongs to the top ten. The sequencing sample was made of PBMCs or a T cell subset sorted from them (not recorded which). Receptors originate from an adult woman who had mild COVID-19 (a few samples of this study predate the infection). Cell type and time point are not known. Each CDR3 is given with its conserved first and last residue. Each record gives: clone size, J gene, V gene, D gene, CDR3 DNA, CDR3 protein. The D gene is left open where the match is weak. The listing skips clone size in some rows; elsewhere it reads once, few, many or a size class.

>.|TRBJ2-1|TRBV7-8|TRBD1
TGTGCCAGCAGCATGGACAGGGCGTCCAATGAGCAGTTCTTC
CASSMDRASNEQFF
>.|TRBJ2-7|TRBV19|TRBD1
TGTGCCAGTAGTATGACAGGGGCCTCCTACGAGCAGTACTTC
CASSMTGASYEQYF
>.|TRBJ1-2|TRBV9|TRBD1
TGTGCCAGCAGCCCGAGCCCGCAGGGGGGTATTAATGGCTACACCTTC
CASSPSPQGGINGYTF
>.|TRBJ2-1|TRBV24-1|.
TGTGCCACCAGTCTCTCCTACAATGAGCAGTTCTTC
CATSLSYNEQFF
>.|TRBJ2-5|TRBV15|.
TGTGCCACCAGCAGAGCAACCCCGGGCAGAGGAGAGACCCAGTACTTC
CATSRATPGRGETQYF
>.|TRBJ2-1|TRBV9|.
TGTGCCAGCAGCGTAAGTAGCTCCTACAATGAGCAGTTCTTC
CASSVSSSYNEQFF
>.|TRBJ1-1|TRBV24-1|.
TGTGCCACCAGAGGGGCGAACACTGAAGCTTTCTTT
CATRGANTEAFF
>.|TRBJ2-3|TRBV4-2|.
TGTGCCAGCAGCCAAGACGGGGTAGATACGCAGTATTTT
CASSQDGVDTQYF
>.|TRBJ1-2|TRBV20-1|.
TGCAGTGCCGAAGGGGTCTATGGCTACACCTTC
CSAEGVYGYTF
>.|TRBJ1-5|TRBV6-5|.
TGTGCCAGCAGTTACGGAGAGGATCAGCCCCAGCATTTT
CASSYGEDQPQHF
>.|TRBJ2-7|TRBV7-8|.
TGTGCCAGCAGCTTAGGGGGACACTACGAGCAGTACTTC
CASSLGGHYEQYF
>.|TRBJ1-1|TRBV5-4|.
TGTGCCAGCACCTACATAGGGAACACTGAAGCTTTCTTT
CASTYIGNTEAFF
>.|TRBJ1-2|TRBV12-3/TRBV12-4|.
TGTGCCAGCACCGCGGGGGGGAATGGCTACACCTTC
CASTAGGNGYTF
>few|TRBJ2-7|TRBV7-8|.
TGTGCCAGCAGCTTAGGGCCGAGCGAGCAGTACTTC
CASSLGPSEQYF
>.|TRBJ1-1|TRBV7-3|TRBD1
TGTGCCAGCAGCTGGACAGGGGCGAACACTGAAGCTTTCTTT
CASSWTGANTEAFF
>.|TRBJ2-7|TRBV5-1|.
TGCGCCAGCAGCTCCCCATCGGTGGGGGACGAGCAGTACTTC
CASSSPSVGDEQYF
>.|TRBJ2-5|TRBV4-1|.
TGCGCCAGCAGCCCTGGAGGTATGGGGAATCAAGAGACCCAGTACTTC
CASSPGGMGNQETQYF
>few|TRBJ2-7|TRBV5-1|.
TGCGCCAGCAGCCCGGGCTACTCCTACGAGCAGTACTTC
CASSPGYSYEQYF
>few|TRBJ2-7|TRBV4-2|.
TGTGCCAGCAGCCAAGGAGGACCCACAAACCCCATCTACGAGCAGTACTTC
CASSQGGPTNPIYEQYF
>few|TRBJ2-2|TRBV27|.
TGTGCCAGCAGCCCGGGACTGACCACCGGGGAGCTGTTTTTT
CASSPGLTTGELFF
>.|TRBJ2-1|TRBV25-1|TRBD2
TGTGCCAGCAGTCCAAGGGGTATAGCGGGAGCGTTCAATGAGCAGTTCTTC
CASSPRGIAGAFNEQFF
>few|TRBJ1-1|TRBV5-1|.
TGCGCCAGCAGCTTGTACGGCAGGGTCTCAACTGAAGCTTTCTTT
CASSLYGRVSTEAFF
>.|TRBJ2-2|TRBV5-5|.
TGTGCCAGCACCCCCACCACAACCGGGGAGCTGTTTTTT
CASTPTTTGELFF
>.|TRBJ1-2|TRBV5-6|.
TGTGCCAGCAGTAATTGGATAGACTATGGCTACACCTTC
CASSNWIDYGYTF
>.|TRBJ2-1|TRBV24-1|TRBD2
TGTGCCACCAAGGATTCGGGGGGGCTCGTAAATGAGCAGTTCTTC
CATKDSGGLVNEQFF
>few|TRBJ2-7|TRBV4-1|.
TGCGCCAGCAGCCAAGCTCCAGGGGCCTCCGAGCAGTACTTC
CASSQAPGASEQYF
>.|TRBJ2-6|TRBV3-1|TRBD1
TGTGCCAGCAGCCAATCGGGACAGGGGTCTGGGGCCAACGTCCTGACTTTC
CASSQSGQGSGANVLTF
>.|TRBJ1-2|TRBV5-4|.
TGTGCCAGCAGCTTGGAGCAGGGACAAGGGGTTGGCTACACCTTC
CASSLEQGQGVGYTF
>.|TRBJ2-1|TRBV2|TRBD2
TGTGCCAGCAGTGAATCCTCCCCCGGGACTAGGACCTACAATGAGCAGTTCTTC
CASSESSPGTRTYNEQFF
>many|TRBJ2-7|TRBV24-1|TRBD1
TGTGCCACCAGTGAGAACAGGGGCGAGCAGTACTTC
CATSENRGEQYF
>once|TRBJ1-2|TRBV7-9|.
TGTGCCAGCAGCTTATCCGGGACGGAGGTTTATGGCTACACCTTC
CASSLSGTEVYGYTF
>.|TRBJ2-7|TRBV4-2|.
TGTGCCAGCAGCCAAGATCTCGAGGGGAGAGAGCAGTACTTC
CASSQDLEGREQYF